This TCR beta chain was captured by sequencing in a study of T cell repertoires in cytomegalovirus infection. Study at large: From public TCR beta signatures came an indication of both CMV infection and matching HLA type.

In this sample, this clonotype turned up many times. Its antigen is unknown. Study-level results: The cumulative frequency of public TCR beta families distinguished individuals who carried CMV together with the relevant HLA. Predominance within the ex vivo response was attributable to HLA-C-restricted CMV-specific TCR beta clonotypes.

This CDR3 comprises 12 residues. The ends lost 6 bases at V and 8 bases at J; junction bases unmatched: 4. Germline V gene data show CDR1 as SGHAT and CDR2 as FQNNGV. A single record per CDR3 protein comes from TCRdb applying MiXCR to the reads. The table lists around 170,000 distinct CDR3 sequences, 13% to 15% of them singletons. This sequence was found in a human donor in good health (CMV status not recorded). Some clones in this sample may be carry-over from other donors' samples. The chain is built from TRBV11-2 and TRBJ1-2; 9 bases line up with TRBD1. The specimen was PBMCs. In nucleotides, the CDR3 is TGTGCCAGCAGTACTGACAGGGGGGGCTACACCTTC. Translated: CASSTDRGGYTF. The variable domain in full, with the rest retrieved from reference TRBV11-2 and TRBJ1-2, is EAGVAQSPRYKIIEKRQSVAFWCNPISGHATLYWYQQILGQGPKLLIQFQNNGVVDDSQLPKDRFSAERLKGVDSTLKIQPAKLEDSAVYLCASSTDRGGYTFGSGTRLTVV.